Shown below are 8 T cell receptor beta chains from a single sample sequenced in a study of T-cell reconstitution after alpha-beta-depleted transplantation in children. Unique molecular identifiers were incorporated when the TCRbeta library was constructed. TCRdb recomputed calls from the PCR reads with MiXCR, one row per CDR3 protein. This sample yields hundreds of thousands of distinct CDR3 sequences, of which 16% are seen a single time; 1.1% belongs to the top ten. This sample comprised PBMCs from the stem cell graft donor, obtained from the stem cell graft. The source is a human donor who donated a stem cell graft to a child with acute myeloid leukemia.

This clonotype occurred many times. V and J are TRBV20-1 and TRBJ2-5; TRBD1 might be the D (6 bases). Trimming took 3 bases from V and 1 from J, leaving 9 bases between them. This CDR3 has 13 amino acids. The germline V gene encodes CDR1 DFQATT and CDR2 SNEGSKA (reference sequence). DNA for the CDR3: TGCAGTGCTAGCGACAGGCTCCAAGAGACCCAGTACTTC. This sequence encodes CSASDRLQETQYF.

Ten or more counts support this clonotype. The rearrangement joins TRBV12-3 or TRBV12-4 to TRBJ2-7, with D possibly being TRBD2 (5 bases). The CDR3 runs 13 residues. Deletions cut 3 bases from V and 4 bases from J, with 10 bases between. Here the CDR3 DNA reads TGTGCCAGCAGTTTTAGCGAGATTTACGAGCAGTACTTC. Translated: CASSFSEIYEQYF.

At least ten counts were recorded for this clonotype. V usage is TRBV5-1 and J usage is TRBJ2-2; D is uncertain. The CDR3 loop spans 11 amino acids. Trimming removed 3 bases at V and 5 bases at J, with 2 bases between. Germline V CDR1 and CDR2: SGHRS, YFSETQ. Here the CDR3 DNA reads TGCGCCAGCAGCTGGACCGGGGAGCTGTTTTTT. Translating gives CASSWTGELFF.

This clonotype showed up just once. The V call is TRBV20-1, the J call TRBJ1-5, with 8 bases that match TRBD1. This CDR3 spans 14 amino acids. V was pared by 1 base and J by 5 bases, with 4 bases of the junction left unmatched. From germline, CDR1 is DFQATT and CDR2 SNEGSKA (reference sequence). The CDR3 is CSARVDRDDQPQHF. CDR3 DNA: TGCAGTGCTAGAGTGGACAGGGATGATCAGCCCCAGCATTTT.

This clonotype was recorded many times. The genes are TRBV20-1 and TRBJ2-7; either TRBD1 or TRBD2 may supply D (7 bases each). Trimming took 3 bases from V and 2 from J, leaving 11 bases between them. In germline, CDR1 is DFQATT, CDR2 SNEGSKA (reference sequence). The CDR3 contains 13 residues. The CDR3 DNA reads as TGCAGTGCTAGTTCAGGGGGGGCCTACGAGCAGTACGTC. Residues: CSASSGGAYEQYV.

This clonotype was observed a few times. J is TRBJ1-2 and V is TRBV28; D remains ambiguous. CDR3 length: 13 residues. V was pared by 6 bases and J by 3 bases, with 11 bases between. Looked up from germline, CDR1 is MDHEN and CDR2 is SYDVKM. CDR3 loop: CASSRDQDYGYTF. The CDR3 coding sequence is TGTGCCAGCAGCCGAGACCAGGACTATGGCTACACCTTC.

This clonotype came up once. The chain joins TRBV7-2 to TRBJ1-5; 7 bases are shared with TRBD1. Germline loops: CDR1 SGHTA, CDR2 FQGNSA. The CDR3 consists of 15 residues. Trimming at V came to 3 bases and at J to 4 bases, leaving 6 bases not matched to a gene. The CDR3 protein is CASSFEGTANQPQHF. For the CDR3, the DNA is TGTGCCAGCAGCTTCGAAGGGACAGCTAATCAGCCCCAGCATTTT.

The genes are TRBV4-3 and TRBJ2-7; TRBD1 matches 10 bases. V shed 0 bases, J shed 1 base, and the junction held 9 bases outside the gene matches. CDR3 size: 18 residues. Germline CDR1 is LGHNA and CDR2 is YSLEER. For the CDR3, the DNA is TGCGCCAGCAGCCAAGACCTTCCCGGGACAGGGGTGTCCTACGAGCAGTACTTC. It encodes CASSQDLPGTGVSYEQYF.